These T cell receptor beta chains were read from a single sample in a study of shared clonotypes between healthy human individuals. Generated by immunoSEQ multiplex PCR, the TCRdb table keeps only in-frame clones and is missing some. The table shows about 1 million clones, with about 70% occurring only once. The sequencing sample was made of memory CD4+ T cells sorted from blood. The source is a young man in good health. Both conserved end residues are part of each CDR3. Each record gives: V gene, D gene, J gene, clone size, CDR3 protein, CDR3 DNA. The D gene is left open where the match is weak. The size field is filled for only some rows; it gives once, few, many or a size class.

V: TRBV4-1; D: .; J: TRBJ2-5; size: .; CDR3: CASSRPGQGETQYF; DNA: TGCGCCAGCAGCCGGCCAGGCCAGGGAGAGACCCAGTACTTC
V: TRBV5-4; D: .; J: TRBJ1-6; size: .; CDR3: CASSLGLNSPLHF; DNA: TGTGCCAGCAGCTTGGGGTTAAATTCACCCCTCCACTTT
V: TRBV6-6; D: .; J: TRBJ2-1; size: few; CDR3: CASSYSGPSYNEQFF; DNA: TGTGCCAGCAGTTACTCGGGTCCATCCTACAATGAGCAGTTCTTC
V: TRBV4-3; D: TRBD2; J: TRBJ2-1; size: .; CDR3: CASSQEASGFSYNEQFF; DNA: TGCGCCAGCAGCCAAGAGGCTAGCGGGTTCTCCTACAATGAGCAGTTCTTC
V: TRBV6-6; D: TRBD2; J: TRBJ2-1; size: .; CDR3: CASSSLAGDYNEQFF; DNA: TGTGCCAGCAGTTCTCTAGCGGGTGATTACAATGAGCAGTTCTTC
V: TRBV7-2; D: .; J: TRBJ2-7; size: few; CDR3: CASSIPGGPYEQYF; DNA: TGTGCCAGCAGCATCCCCGGAGGACCCTACGAGCAGTACTTC
V: TRBV11-2; D: .; J: TRBJ2-1; size: .; CDR3: CASSLATGSYNEQFF; DNA: TGTGCCAGCAGCTTAGCAACGGGCTCCTACAATGAGCAGTTCTTC
V: TRBV5-4; D: TRBD2; J: TRBJ2-5; size: .; CDR3: CASSPASQRGPQETQYF; DNA: TGTGCCAGCAGCCCCGCTAGCCAGCGGGGGCCCCAAGAGACCCAGTACTTC
V: TRBV27; D: .; J: TRBJ1-6; size: .; CDR3: CASRAGSNSPLHF; DNA: TGTGCCAGCAGGGCAGGAAGTAATTCACCCCTCCACTTT
V: TRBV7-2; D: TRBD1; J: TRBJ2-5; size: .; CDR3: CASSLNRGDRETQYF; DNA: TGTGCCAGCAGCTTAAACAGGGGGGATCGGGAGACCCAGTACTTC
V: TRBV5-1; D: .; J: TRBJ2-1; size: once; CDR3: CASSLDARGNNEQFF; DNA: TGCGCCAGCAGCTTGGATGCTCGCGGGAACAATGAGCAGTTCTTC
V: TRBV5-1; D: TRBD2; J: TRBJ2-7; size: many; CDR3: CASSTTSSGSEEQYF; DNA: TGCGCCAGCAGCACCACTTCTAGCGGGAGTGAAGAGCAGTACTTC
V: TRBV29-1; D: TRBD1; J: TRBJ1-2; size: .; CDR3: CSVKSGTVSEGYTF; DNA: TGCAGCGTGAAGTCCGGGACAGTCTCTGAAGGCTACACCTTC
V: TRBV6-1; D: .; J: TRBJ1-2; size: .; CDR3: CASSEYGSPSNNYGYTF; DNA: TGTGCCAGCAGTGAATACGGCAGTCCCTCTAATAACTATGGCTACACCTTC
V: TRBV6-5; D: .; J: TRBJ2-3; size: once; CDR3: CASSPSGTDTQYF; DNA: TGTGCCAGCAGCCCTAGCGGCACAGATACGCAGTATTTT
V: TRBV12-5; D: TRBD1; J: TRBJ1-1; size: .; CDR3: CASGRGQGNTEAFF; DNA: TGTGCTAGTGGTCGCGGACAGGGGAACACTGAAGCTTTCTTT
V: TRBV5-1; D: TRBD2; J: TRBJ2-3; size: .; CDR3: CASSEEASGVNTQYF; DNA: TGCGCCAGCAGCGAGGAGGCTAGCGGTGTCAATACGCAGTATTTT
V: TRBV18; D: .; J: TRBJ2-7; size: .; CDR3: CASSPKAEGEQYF; DNA: TGTGCCAGCTCACCAAAGGCAGAAGGCGAGCAGTACTTC
V: TRBV30; D: .; J: TRBJ1-1; size: few; CDR3: CAWSQGTEAFF; DNA: TGTGCCTGGAGTCAGGGTACTGAAGCTTTCTTT
V: TRBV6-5; D: .; J: TRBJ2-3; size: .; CDR3: CASKWGVSITDTQYF; DNA: TGTGCCAGCAAGTGGGGCGTTAGCATAACAGATACGCAGTATTTT
V: TRBV29-1; D: .; J: TRBJ2-7; size: few; CDR3: CSVYNHTGISYEQYF; DNA: TGCAGCGTATATAATCACACAGGGATTTCCTACGAGCAGTACTTC
V: TRBV6-5; D: .; J: TRBJ1-4; size: .; CDR3: CASSYSPGEYEKLFF; DNA: TGTGCCAGCAGTTACTCGCCAGGGGAATATGAAAAACTGTTTTTT
V: TRBV20-1; D: .; J: TRBJ2-5; size: .; CDR3: CSATKGETQYF; DNA: TGCAGTGCAACGAAGGGAGAGACCCAGTACTTC
V: TRBV5-4; D: TRBD2; J: TRBJ2-2; size: .; CDR3: CASSLGKGLNTGELFF; DNA: TGTGCCAGCAGCTTGGGAAAGGGACTAAACACCGGGGAGCTGTTTTTT
V: TRBV5-1; D: TRBD1; J: TRBJ1-2; size: .; CDR3: CASSLDLDRGAHNGYTF; DNA: TGCGCCAGCAGCTTGGATTTGGACAGGGGGGCCCACAATGGCTACACCTTC
V: TRBV9; D: .; J: TRBJ1-2; size: .; CDR3: CASSARGDYGYTF; DNA: TGTGCCAGCAGCGCTCGGGGGGATTATGGCTACACCTTC
V: TRBV28; D: .; J: TRBJ1-1; size: .; CDR3: CASSSLDPGNTEAFF; DNA: TGTGCCAGCAGTTCCCTGGACCCCGGTAACACTGAAGCTTTCTTT
V: TRBV5-1; D: .; J: TRBJ1-5; size: once; CDR3: CASRPGLDSNQPQHF; DNA: TGCGCCAGCAGACCGGGACTTGATAGCAATCAGCCCCAGCATTTT
V: TRBV5-6; D: .; J: TRBJ2-5; size: .; CDR3: CASSRGGMRETQYF; DNA: TGTGCCAGCAGCCGCGGGGGCATGCGGGAGACCCAGTACTTC
V: TRBV6-1; D: .; J: TRBJ1-4; size: once; CDR3: CASSEVWDGEKLFF; DNA: TGTGCCAGCAGTGAAGTATGGGACGGCGAGAAACTGTTTTTT
V: TRBV18; D: TRBD2; J: TRBJ2-7; size: .; CDR3: CASSPSSGGDYEQYF; DNA: TGTGCCAGCTCACCTTCTAGCGGGGGAGACTACGAGCAGTACTTC
V: TRBV28; D: .; J: TRBJ2-2; size: .; CDR3: CASRRGGTGELFF; DNA: TGTGCCAGCAGGAGAGGGGGGACCGGGGAGCTGTTTTTT